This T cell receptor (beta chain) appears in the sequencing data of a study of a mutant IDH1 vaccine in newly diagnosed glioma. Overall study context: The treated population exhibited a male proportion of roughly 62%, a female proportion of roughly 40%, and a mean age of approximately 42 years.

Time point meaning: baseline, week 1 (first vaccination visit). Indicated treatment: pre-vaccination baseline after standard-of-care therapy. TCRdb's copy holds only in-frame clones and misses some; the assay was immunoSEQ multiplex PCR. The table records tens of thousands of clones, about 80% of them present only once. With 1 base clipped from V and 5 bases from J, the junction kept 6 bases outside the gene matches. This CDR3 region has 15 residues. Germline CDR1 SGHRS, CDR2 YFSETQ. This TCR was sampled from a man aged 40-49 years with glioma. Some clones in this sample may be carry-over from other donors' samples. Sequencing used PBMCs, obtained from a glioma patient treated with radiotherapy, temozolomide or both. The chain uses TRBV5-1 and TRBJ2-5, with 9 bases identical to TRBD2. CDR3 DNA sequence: TGCGCCAGCAGCTTGTCGGGCGGGGGGGCCGAGACCCAGTACTTC. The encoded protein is CASSLSGGGAETQYF.